The T cell receptor beta chain described here comes from a study of T cell repertoires in cytomegalovirus infection. Study information: Indications came from public TCR beta signatures; they pointed to CMV infection and to a matching HLA type.

Trimming shortened V by 7 bases and J by 0 bases, and 10 bases separated the two germline ends. The CDR3 spans 12 residues. CDR1 is DFQATT, CDR2 SNEGSKA, per germline (reference sequence). TCRdb reanalysed the reads using MiXCR and keeps one entry per CDR3 protein. The sample includes about 110,000 distinct CDR3 sequences, about a tenth of them seen just once. Study results and limitations: There were HLA-C-restricted CMV-specific TCR beta clonotypes dominating the ex vivo response. People with CMV and the relevant HLA were identified by cumulative public TCR beta family frequency.

This clonotype was observed a handful of times. What it binds is unknown. The clonotype originates from a human donor in good health (CMV status not recorded). Some clones in this sample may be carry-over from other donors' samples. Sequenced material: PBMCs, sequenced either directly or after in vitro stimulation (not recorded which). V is TRBV20-1 and J is TRBJ2-7; TRBD1 is a possible D gene (6 bases). The DNA for the CDR3 is TGCAGTGACCGGGACAACTCCTACGAGCAGTACTTC. Translating it yields CSDRDNSYEQYF.